The T cell receptor (beta chain) described here comes from a study of T cells in Graves' hyperthyroidism and ophthalmopathy (dated by TCRdb to between 2019 and 2020). A note on the overall study: Peripheral blood was collected at initial diagnosis, before any treatment. Prospective prediction of ophthalmopathy was tested in an independent validation cohort consisting of 18 hyperthyroidism patients and 15 to 17 patients who later progressed to ophthalmopathy. The 100 discovery patients were divided at random into training and test sets in a 7:3 ratio. After blood sampling, hyperthyroidism patients were treated with methimazole at a starting dose of 30 mg daily, and ophthalmopathy patients were treated with high-dose intravenous methylprednisolone. According to the paper, TCR Vbeta CDR3 sequencing was carried out on over 130 peripheral blood samples, which came from some 41 ophthalmopathy, under 80 hyperthyroidism and some 17 progressor patients. In more than 5 Graves' hyperthyroidism patients, the study also compared T-cell repertoires from thyroid tissue with T-cell repertoires from blood. TCR V-J signatures able to tell the groups apart were searched for in a discovery cohort of approximately 95 patients, of whom around 42 had Graves' ophthalmopathy and about 60 had stable Graves' hyperthyroidism.

This clonotype was seen many times. Which antigen it targets is not known. Base qualities are missing; no much larger clone stands one base away. Including the terminal cysteine and phenylalanine, the CDR3 comprises 15 residues. The DNA shown is the 45-base CDR3, in frame from base 1. V is trimmed back by 3 bases and J by 7 bases, and the junction contains 7 bases that no gene match accounts for. CDR1 SGHRS and CDR2 YFSETQ were looked up in the germline V gene. Moderately to severely active disease, a Clinical Activity Score of at least 3, a NOSPECS grade of at least 4, and a duration under 3 months were present in ophthalmopathy patients. The study excluded patients with uncontrolled infections, other autoimmune diseases, pregnancy or lactation. Diagnoses were based on clinical symptoms, serum thyroxine and TRAb, thyroid ultrasound and orbital computed tomography. PBMCs were separated from roughly 10 ml of fresh peripheral blood using Ficoll-Paque density gradient centrifugation. Trizol reagent was used to extract total RNA, and RNA quality was then checked on an Agilent 2100 Bioanalyzer.

Beyond this particular receptor, the publication reports: Blood samples also contained most of the expanded thyroid clonotypes (frequency above 0.001), which suggests that blood repertoires may reflect thyroid immune responses. A 13 V-J signature model separated ophthalmopathy from stable hyperthyroidism, with just over 85% sensitivity and 81% to 82% specificity in cross-validation and 80%/75% in testing. In validation, progression to ophthalmopathy was predicted by the model with 65% to 71% sensitivity and around 75% specificity, a median of roughly 6 months before onset. No statistical method was used to set the sample size in advance, and investigators knew the group allocation.

The TCR beta CDR3 regions were amplified from the RNA transcripts. A first-round RT-PCR of the TCR CDR3 used the HTBI primer set with the Qiagen OneStep RT-PCR kit. The libraries were constructed in a second round of multiplex PCR and then size-selected and purified. Libraries were sequenced paired-end with 100 bp reads on an Illumina HiSeq2000. Processing in the source paper ran as follows. SOAPnuke was used to process the raw data, removing reads that contained adapters or uncalled bases, had a mean Phred below 15, or lacked an exact match to the constant primer or identifier. COPE v1.2.5 was used to merge high-quality paired reads, and clonotypes were defined as unique nucleotide sequences. MiTCR v1.1 was used to align clonotypes to the IMGT TRBV, TRBD and TRBJ reference segments. The analysis included only V-J combinations with a frequency above 0.0001, which together covered around 99% of the repertoires. The TCS score was defined as F50 (clonal expansion) divided by E x V (chaos), with BLOSUM62-based TCRdist calculated between CDR3 peptides within each V-J. Welch's t-statistics and random forest reduced 514 V-J features to about 12, which were used in a naive Bayes classifier (R e1071). The raw public data were reprocessed by TCRdb itself: fastp quality trimming at Q25, MiXCR clonotype calling, in-frame beta chains only. Every entry covers one CDR3 protein and lists the most common genes and DNA from its rows. The V and J calls follow TCRdb's processing rather than the paper's. Across this sample there are more than 500,000 distinct CDR3 sequences, with roughly a sixth seen only once. The ten largest clonotypes hold about 31% of the sample.

The source material was blood. Recombination linked TRBV5-1 to TRBJ1-6, and 7 junctional nucleotides match TRBD1. This clonotype was sampled from a woman aged 25 to 45 with Graves' ophthalmopathy. The encoded CDR3 is CASSSRQGGNSPLHF. In nucleotide form, the sequence is TGCGCCAGCAGCTCTCGACAGGGAGGCAATTCACCCCTCCACTTT.